This TCR beta chain was captured in a study of shared clonotypes between healthy human individuals. Background on the study: A couple of women and a few men aged 18 to 49 served as donors. Plates per donor: three CD4 naive, three CD4 memory, two CD8 naive, one CD8 memory. General study findings and limits: Memory subsets had estimated richness that was generally smaller than that of naive subsets.

Unmatched junction bases numbered 10, after V lost 2 bases and J lost 5 bases. The CDR3 runs 15 residues. Looked up from germline, CDR1 is GTSNPN and CDR2 is SVGIG (reference sequence). Measured with immunoSEQ multiplex PCR; TCRdb has only the in-frame clones, and not every one. The sample gives a few million clones, approximately 95% of which show up once; under 0.45% is in the top ten. CD4+ cells yielded CD45RA+ naive and CD45RA-negative memory subsets. Concerning this clone: The antigen is not known.

The V and J genes are TRBV30 and TRBJ2-5; TRBD1 matches at 8 bases. This clonotype was sampled from a man aged 18 to 30 in good health. Some clones in this sample may be carry-over from other donors' samples. The sample taken for sequencing was naive CD4+ T cells from PBMCs. Indicated subset: CD45RA+ positively selected. The CDR3 protein is CAWSSGQGVGETQYF. The CDR3 DNA sequence: TGTGCCTGGAGTAGTGGACAGGGTGTTGGCGAGACCCAGTACTTC.